This T cell receptor (beta chain) was observed in a study of identical twins. Overall study results and limits: For out-of-frame beta sequences, excess twin sharing was weaker.

Notes on this clonotype: Its antigen is not known.

Unique molecular identifiers were present on the cDNA, which also gained a universal primer site by template switching. MiXCR was run by TCRdb on the 5' RACE reads, yielding one entry per CDR3 protein. The repertoire includes a few hundred thousand distinct CDR3 sequences, about 9% of them detected once, and roughly 8.7% sits in the top ten. The CDR3 has 12 residues. Per germline, CDR1 SQVTM and CDR2 ANQGSEA. Trimming shortened V by 4 bases and J by 8 bases, and 12 bases separated the two germline ends. The source is a woman aged 50 to 65 in good health. Sequencing used naive T cells sorted from blood. This chain connects TRBV29-1 to TRBJ2-1, with no clear D. CDR3 sequence (DNA): TGCAGCGTTGGTAACCGTTACGATGAGCAGTTCTTC. This sequence encodes CSVGNRYDEQFF.